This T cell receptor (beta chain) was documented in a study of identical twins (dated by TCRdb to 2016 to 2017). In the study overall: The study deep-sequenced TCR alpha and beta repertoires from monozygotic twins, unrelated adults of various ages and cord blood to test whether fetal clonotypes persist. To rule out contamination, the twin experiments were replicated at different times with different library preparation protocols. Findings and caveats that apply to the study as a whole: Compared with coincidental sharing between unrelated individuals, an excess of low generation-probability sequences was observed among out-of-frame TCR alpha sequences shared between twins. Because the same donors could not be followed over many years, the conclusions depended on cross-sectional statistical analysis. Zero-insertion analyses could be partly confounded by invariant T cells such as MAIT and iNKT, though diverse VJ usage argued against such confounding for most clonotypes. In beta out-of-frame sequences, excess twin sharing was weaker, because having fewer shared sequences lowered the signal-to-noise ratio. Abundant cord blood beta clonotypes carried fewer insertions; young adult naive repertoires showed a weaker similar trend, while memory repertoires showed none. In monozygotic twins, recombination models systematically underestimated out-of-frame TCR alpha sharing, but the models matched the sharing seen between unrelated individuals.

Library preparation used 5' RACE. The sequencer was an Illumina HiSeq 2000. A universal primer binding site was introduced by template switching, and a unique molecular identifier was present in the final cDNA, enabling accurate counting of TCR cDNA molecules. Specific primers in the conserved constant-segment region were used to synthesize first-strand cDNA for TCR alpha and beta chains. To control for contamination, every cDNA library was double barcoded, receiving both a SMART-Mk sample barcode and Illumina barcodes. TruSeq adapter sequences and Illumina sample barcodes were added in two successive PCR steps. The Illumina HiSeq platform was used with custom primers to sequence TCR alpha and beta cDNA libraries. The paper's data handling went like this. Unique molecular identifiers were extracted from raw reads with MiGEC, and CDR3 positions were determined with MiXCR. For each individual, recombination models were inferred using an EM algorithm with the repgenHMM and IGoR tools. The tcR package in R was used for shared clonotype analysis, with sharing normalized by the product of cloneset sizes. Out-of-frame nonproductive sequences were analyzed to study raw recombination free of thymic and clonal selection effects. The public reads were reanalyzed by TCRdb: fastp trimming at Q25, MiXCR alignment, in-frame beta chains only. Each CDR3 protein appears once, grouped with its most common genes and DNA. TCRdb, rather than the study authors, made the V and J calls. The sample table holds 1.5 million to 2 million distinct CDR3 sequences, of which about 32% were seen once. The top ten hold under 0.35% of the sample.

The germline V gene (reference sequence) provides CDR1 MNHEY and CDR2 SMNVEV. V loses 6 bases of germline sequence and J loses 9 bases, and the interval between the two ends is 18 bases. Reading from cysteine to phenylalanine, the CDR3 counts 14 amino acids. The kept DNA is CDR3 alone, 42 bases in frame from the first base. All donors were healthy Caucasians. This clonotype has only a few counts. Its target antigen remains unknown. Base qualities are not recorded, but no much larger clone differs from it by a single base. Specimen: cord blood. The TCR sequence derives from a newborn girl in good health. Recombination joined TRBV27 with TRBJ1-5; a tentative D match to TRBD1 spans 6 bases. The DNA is TGTGCCAGCAGCCTAGGGGGGGCGCGACCGCCCCAGCATTTT. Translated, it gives CASSLGGARPPQHF.